A selection of T cell receptor beta chains follows, all from one sample in a study of technical replicates of blood from a handful of donors. Only in-frame clones appear in the TCRdb table, and some are missing; sequencing was by immunoSEQ multiplex PCR. The sample records about 79,000 clones, 75% to 95% being singletons. Material: T cells isolated from PBMCs. The receptors come from a human donor in good health. Some clones in this sample may be carry-over from other donors' samples. The CDR3 runs from the conserved cysteine through the conserved F or W. The D gene is left open where the match is weak. Clone size appears in some rows only: once, few, many, or a class for an expanded clone.

j_gene | abundance | d_gene | v_gene | CDR3nt | CDR3aa
TRBJ1-2 | NA | NA | TRBV5-4 | TGTGCCAGCAGCTTGGGGCTTAACTATGGCTACACCTTC | CASSLGLNYGYTF
TRBJ2-5 | NA | NA | TRBV9 | TGTGCCAGCAGCGTAGGGGGGCATCAAGAGACCCAGTACTTC | CASSVGGHQETQYF
TRBJ1-1 | NA | NA | TRBV5-4 | TGTGCCAGCAGCTTAGGTGGGGGGGCGAACACTGAAGCTTTCTTT | CASSLGGGANTEAFF
TRBJ1-3 | once | TRBD1 | TRBV7-7 | TGTGCCAGCAGCTTAGGGACAGGGACTGGAAACACCATATATTTT | CASSLGTGTGNTIYF
TRBJ1-2 | NA | TRBD1 | TRBV6-5 | TGTGCCAGCAGGTTCCTACAGGGGTTACAGGGCTACACCTTC | CASRFLQGLQGYTF
TRBJ1-1 | few | TRBD1 | TRBV4-3 | TGCGCCAGCAGCCAAGGATGGAGACAGGGAAGGATTGTGAACACTGAAGCTTTCTTT | CASSQGWRQGRIVNTEAFF
TRBJ2-7 | NA | TRBD2 | TRBV7-6 | TGTGCCAGCAGCTTAACTAGCGGGGCAACCTACGAGCAGTACTTC | CASSLTSGATYEQYF
TRBJ2-3 | once | NA | TRBV2 | TGTGCCAGCAGTGAAGGTCCGCTAGGTGGTTATACGCAGTATTTT | CASSEGPLGGYTQYF
TRBJ2-3 | NA | TRBD2 | TRBV10-3 | TGTGCCATCAGTGACTCCTTAGCGGGAGGCACAGATACGCAGTATTTT | CAISDSLAGGTDTQYF
TRBJ2-1 | NA | TRBD2 | TRBV7-3 | TGTGCCAGCAGTCATCTAGCGGGCAAAAGCTCCTACAATGAGCAGTTCTTC | CASSHLAGKSSYNEQFF
TRBJ2-1 | NA | NA | TRBV7-9 | TGTGCCAGCAGAATGGGGCACAATGAGCAGTTCTTC | CASRMGHNEQFF
TRBJ2-2 | once | TRBD1 | TRBV7-8 | TGTGCCAGCAGCTTTACAGGGGGGACCGGGGAGCTGTTTTTT | CASSFTGGTGELFF
TRBJ2-4 | NA | TRBD2 | TRBV7-9 | TGTGCCAGCAGCCACCCTTATTTTGCGGGAGTTGGCAAAAACATTCAGTACTTC | CASSHPYFAGVGKNIQYF
TRBJ1-2 | NA | NA | TRBV29-1 | TGCAGCGCCACCGGGGGTAACTATGGCTACACCTTC | CSATGGNYGYTF
TRBJ2-2 | NA | NA | TRBV9 | TGTGCCAGCAGCCCGGGGACACTGAACACCGGGGAGCTGTTTTTT | CASSPGTLNTGELFF
TRBJ2-1 | NA | NA | TRBV5-1 | TGCGCCAGCAGCTTGGCTCTGTACAATGAGCAGTTCTTC | CASSLALYNEQFF
TRBJ2-5 | NA | TRBD2 | TRBV9 | TGTGCCAGCAGCGTAGTAGGGGAGGGGTTAGAGGAGACCCAGTACTTC | CASSVVGEGLEETQYF
TRBJ2-3 | NA | NA | TRBV7-9 | TGTGCCAGCAGCTTAGGTCCGGGGCAGTATTTT | CASSLGPGQYF
TRBJ1-1 | few | NA | TRBV5-1 | TGCGCCAGCAGCTTGGTACCTGGGCCCACTGAAGCTTTCTTT | CASSLVPGPTEAFF
TRBJ2-7 | NA | TRBD2 | TRBV5-1 | TGCGCCAGCAGCTTGGTGAGGGCGGGAGGGGCCTACGAGCAGTACTTC | CASSLVRAGGAYEQYF
TRBJ2-2 | few | NA | TRBV5-1 | TGCGCCAGCACCAAAGGGCCAGGGCAAACCGGGGAGCTGTTTTTT | CASTKGPGQTGELFF
TRBJ2-5 | NA | TRBD2 | TRBV7-2 | TGTGCCAGCAGCTCCCGACTAGCGGGACAAGAGACCCAGTACTTC | CASSSRLAGQETQYF
TRBJ2-7 | NA | NA | TRBV6-1 | TGTGCCAGCAGTGATCGTCGGTATCCCTACGAGCAGTACTTC | CASSDRRYPYEQYF
TRBJ2-3 | NA | TRBD1 | TRBV9 | TGTGCCAGCAGACATGGAGGACAGGGGGGTCCAGATACGCAGTATTTT | CASRHGGQGGPDTQYF
TRBJ2-3 | once | NA | TRBV27 | TGTGCCAGCAGTTTAGGCAGGCCCTACACAGATACGCAGTATTTT | CASSLGRPYTDTQYF